This paragraph covers one TCR beta chain sequence. What it binds is not known. This entry comes from a study of cytomegalovirus exposure and HLA in healthy donors. Study in general: One earlier analysis, a look at 200 million or so T cells, found about 110 million unique TCR beta sequences.

The CDR3 spans 11 residues. V dropped 6 bases and J dropped 2 bases, with 4 bases sitting between them. CDR1 is KGHSH, CDR2 LQKENI, per germline. General study findings and limits: Most likely, a cluster of highly shared sequence variants arose as a sequencing artifact. In an earlier analysis, in fewer than 700 donors, most V segments appeared productive either ~90% or ~30% of the time.

13 Jbeta primers and 60 Vbeta primers were used for the PCR. Sequencing was performed with immunoSEQ multiplex PCR; in TCRdb, only in-frame clones are kept and a portion is missing. Seen here are 90,000 to 120,000 clones, approximately 76% observed once, and the top ten hold roughly 2%. Sequenced input: PBMCs. This chain uses TRBV18 with TRBJ2-5, with D uncertain. This receptor was identified in a young man in good health and CMV-seronegative. The CDR3 reads CASSYQETQYF. CDR3 in DNA: TGTGCCAGCTCGTATCAAGAGACCCAGTACTTC.